The T cell receptor beta chain under discussion was sequenced for a study of regulatory T cells in long-lasting Graves disease. Overall study findings and caveats: Thyroid tissue was not studied; only peripheral blood was.

Indicated time point: newly diagnosed GD, antithyroid drugs for less than 3 months. PBMCs were the source of the RNA used for TCR sequencing. Construction of the TCR beta libraries employed iRepertoire HTBI primers in conjunction with Arm-PCR of CDR3 regions. Each CDR3 protein is one row after TCRdb ran MiXCR on the multiplex PCR reads. This sample has about 470,000 distinct CDR3 sequences, with about 15% found just once. This clonotype has at least ten counts. Its antigen is not known. These data were also filed under a second study, of T cells in Graves' hyperthyroidism and ophthalmopathy. In that study: Diagnosis rested on symptoms, serum thyroxine and TRAb, thyroid ultrasound, and orbital computed tomography.

The clonotype was recovered from a young woman with Graves disease. Sequenced here: peripheral blood mononuclear cells (PBMCs), sampled at new diagnosis, from a patient treated with antithyroid drugs.

CDR3 sequence (DNA): TGTGCCAGCAGACTAGCGGGAGGGAACACCGGGGAGCTGTTTTTT. Its protein is CASRLAGGNTGELFF. V gene TRBV2 combines with J gene TRBJ2-2, with TRBD2 identical over 12 bases. Trimming cost V 6 bases and J 1 base; bases outside gene matches: 0. Germline CDR1 SNHLY, CDR2 FYNNEI. The CDR3 contains 15 residues.